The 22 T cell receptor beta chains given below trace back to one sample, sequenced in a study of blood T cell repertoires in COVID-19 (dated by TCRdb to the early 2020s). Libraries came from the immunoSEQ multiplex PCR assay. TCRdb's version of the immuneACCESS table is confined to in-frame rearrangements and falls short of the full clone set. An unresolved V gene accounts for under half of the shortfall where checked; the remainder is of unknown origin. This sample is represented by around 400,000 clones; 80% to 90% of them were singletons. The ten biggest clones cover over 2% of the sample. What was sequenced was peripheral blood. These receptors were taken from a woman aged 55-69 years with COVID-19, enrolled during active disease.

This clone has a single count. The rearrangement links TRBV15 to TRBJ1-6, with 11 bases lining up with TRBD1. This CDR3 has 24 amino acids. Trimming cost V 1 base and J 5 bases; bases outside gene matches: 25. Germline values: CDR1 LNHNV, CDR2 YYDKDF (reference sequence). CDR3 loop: CATSRVQILDRGPIWGLDNSPLHF. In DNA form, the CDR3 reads TGTGCCACCAGCAGAGTTCAAATTTTGGACAGGGGGCCAATTTGGGGTCTGGATAATTCACCCCTCCACTTT.

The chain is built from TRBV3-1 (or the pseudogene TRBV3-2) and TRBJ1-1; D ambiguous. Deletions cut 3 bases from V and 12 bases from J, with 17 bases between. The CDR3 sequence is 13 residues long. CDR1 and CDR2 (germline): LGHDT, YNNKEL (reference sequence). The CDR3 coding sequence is TGTGCCAGCAGCCAGGCCTCCCTGGTAGCAACTTTCTTT. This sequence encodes CASSQASLVATFF.

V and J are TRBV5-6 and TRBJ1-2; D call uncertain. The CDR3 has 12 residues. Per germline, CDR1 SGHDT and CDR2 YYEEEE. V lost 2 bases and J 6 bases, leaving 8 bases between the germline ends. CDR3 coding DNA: TGTGCCAGCAGCTTCGCCAGTCATGGCTACACCTTC. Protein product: CASSFASHGYTF. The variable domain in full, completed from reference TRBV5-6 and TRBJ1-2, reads DAGVTQSPTHLIKTRGQQVTLRCSPKSGHDTVSWYQQALGQGPQFIFQYYEEEERQRGNFPDRFSGHQFPNYSSELNVNALLLGDSALYLCASSFASHGYTFGSGTRLTVV.

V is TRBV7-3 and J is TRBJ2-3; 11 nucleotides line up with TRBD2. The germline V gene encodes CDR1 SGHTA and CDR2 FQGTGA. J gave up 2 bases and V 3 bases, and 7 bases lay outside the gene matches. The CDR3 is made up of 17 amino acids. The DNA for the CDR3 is TGTGCCAGCAGCTTGCTAGCGGGGGGCCCGATCACAGATACGCAGTATTTT. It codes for CASSLLAGGPITDTQYF.

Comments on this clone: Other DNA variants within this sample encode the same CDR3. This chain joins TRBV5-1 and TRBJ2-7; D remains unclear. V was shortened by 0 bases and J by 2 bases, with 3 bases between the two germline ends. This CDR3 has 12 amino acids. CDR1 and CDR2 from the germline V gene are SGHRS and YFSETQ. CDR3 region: CASSLDTYEQYF. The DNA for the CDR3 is TGCGCCAGCAGCTTGGACACCTACGAGCAGTACTTC.

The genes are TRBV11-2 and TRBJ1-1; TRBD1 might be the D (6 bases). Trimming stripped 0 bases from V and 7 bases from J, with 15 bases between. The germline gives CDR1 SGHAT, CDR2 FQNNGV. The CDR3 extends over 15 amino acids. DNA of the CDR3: TGTGCCAGCAGCTTAGAGAGACAGGTCAAAATTGAAGCTTTCTTT. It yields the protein CASSLERQVKIEAFF.

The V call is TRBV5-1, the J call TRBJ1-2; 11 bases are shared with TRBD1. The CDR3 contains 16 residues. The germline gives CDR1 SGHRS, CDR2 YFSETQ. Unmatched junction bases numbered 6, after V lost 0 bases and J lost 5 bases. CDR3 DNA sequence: TGCGCCAGCAGCTTGGGAGCCGGGACAGGGGGATATGGCTACACCTTC. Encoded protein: CASSLGAGTGGYGYTF. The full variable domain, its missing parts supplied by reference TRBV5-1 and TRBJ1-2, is KAGVTQTPRYLIKTRGQQVTLSCSPISGHRSVSWYQQTPGQGLQFLFEYFSETQRNKGNFPGRFSGRQFSNSRSEMNVSTLELGDSALYLCASSLGAGTGGYGYTFGSGTRLTVV.

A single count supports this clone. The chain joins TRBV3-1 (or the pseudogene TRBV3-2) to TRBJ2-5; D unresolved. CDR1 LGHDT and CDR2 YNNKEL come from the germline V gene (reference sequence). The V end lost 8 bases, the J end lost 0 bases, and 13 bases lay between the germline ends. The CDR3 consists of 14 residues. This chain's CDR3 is CASAPRRDQETQYF. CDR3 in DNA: TGTGCCAGCGCTCCTCGACGGGACCAAGAGACCCAGTACTTC.

CDR3 in amino acids: CASSITGRGNQPQHF. DNA of the CDR3: TGTGCCAGCAGCATAACAGGGAGAGGCAATCAGCCCCAGCATTTT. The chain recombines TRBV7-9 with TRBJ1-5; TRBD1 might be the D (6 bases). This CDR3 is built from 15 residues. Trimming shortened V by 5 bases and J by 2 bases, and 13 bases separated the two germline ends. Looked up from germline, CDR1 is SEHNR and CDR2 is FQNEAQ (reference sequence).

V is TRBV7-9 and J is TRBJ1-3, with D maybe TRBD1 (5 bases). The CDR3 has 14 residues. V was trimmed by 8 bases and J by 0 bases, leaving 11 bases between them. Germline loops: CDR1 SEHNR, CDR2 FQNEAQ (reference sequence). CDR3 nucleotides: TGTGCCAGCGACAGCGTCTACTCTGGAAACACCATATATTTT. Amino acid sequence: CASDSVYSGNTIYF.

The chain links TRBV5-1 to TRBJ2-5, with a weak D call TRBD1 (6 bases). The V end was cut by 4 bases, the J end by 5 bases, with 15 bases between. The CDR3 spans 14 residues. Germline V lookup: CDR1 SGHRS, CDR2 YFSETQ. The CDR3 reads CASSPGSGAETQYF. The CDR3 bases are TGCGCCAGCAGCCCCGGTTCAGGGGCTGAGACCCAGTACTTC.

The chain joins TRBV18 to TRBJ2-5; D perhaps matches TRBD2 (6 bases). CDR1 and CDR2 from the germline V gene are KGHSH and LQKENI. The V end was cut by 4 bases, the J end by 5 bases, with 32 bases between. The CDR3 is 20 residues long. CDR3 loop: CASSQNSGTSVAPKGETQYF. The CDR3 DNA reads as TGTGCCAGCTCACAAAACTCCGGGACTTCCGTTGCCCCCAAGGGGGAGACCCAGTACTTC.

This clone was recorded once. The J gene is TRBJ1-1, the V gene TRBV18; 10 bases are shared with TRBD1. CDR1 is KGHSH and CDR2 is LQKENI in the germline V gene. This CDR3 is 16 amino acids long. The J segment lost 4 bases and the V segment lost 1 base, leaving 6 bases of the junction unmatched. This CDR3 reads CASSPQGQGKVTEAFF. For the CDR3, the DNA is TGTGCCAGCTCACCACAGGGACAGGGGAAGGTCACTGAAGCTTTCTTT.

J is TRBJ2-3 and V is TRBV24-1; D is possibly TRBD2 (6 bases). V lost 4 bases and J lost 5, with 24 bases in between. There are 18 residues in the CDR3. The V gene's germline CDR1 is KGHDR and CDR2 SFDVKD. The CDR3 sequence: CATSDRLGGQRGVDTQYF. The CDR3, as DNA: TGTGCCACCAGTGACCGCCTCGGAGGGCAGCGAGGTGTAGATACGCAGTATTTT.

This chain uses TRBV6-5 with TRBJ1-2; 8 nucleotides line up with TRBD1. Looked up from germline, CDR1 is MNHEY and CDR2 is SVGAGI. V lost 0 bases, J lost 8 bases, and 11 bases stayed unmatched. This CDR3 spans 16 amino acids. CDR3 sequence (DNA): TGTGCCAGCAGTTACTCGATTACAGGGGGGATATTAGGCTACACCTTC. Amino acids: CASSYSITGGILGYTF.

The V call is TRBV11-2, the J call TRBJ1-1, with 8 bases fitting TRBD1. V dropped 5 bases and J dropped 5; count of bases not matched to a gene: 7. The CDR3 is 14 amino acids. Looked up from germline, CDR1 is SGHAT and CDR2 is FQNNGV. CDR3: CASSRTGMATEAFF. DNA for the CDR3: TGTGCCAGCAGCCGGACAGGGATGGCTACTGAAGCTTTCTTT.

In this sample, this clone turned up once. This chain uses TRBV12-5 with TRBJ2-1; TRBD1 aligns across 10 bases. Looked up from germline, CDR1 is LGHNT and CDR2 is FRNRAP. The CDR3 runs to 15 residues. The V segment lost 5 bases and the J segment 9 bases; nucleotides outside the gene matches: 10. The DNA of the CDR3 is TGTGCTAGTGGTCCGTGGGACAGGGGAAGAGTTGAGCAGTTCTTC. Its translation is CASGPWDRGRVEQFF. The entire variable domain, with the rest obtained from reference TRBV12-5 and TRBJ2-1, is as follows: DARVTQTPRHKVTEMGQEVTMRCQPILGHNTVFWYRQTMMQGLELLAYFRNRAPLDDSGMPKDRFSAEMPDATLATLKIQPSEPRDSAVYFCASGPWDRGRVEQFFGPGTRLTVL.

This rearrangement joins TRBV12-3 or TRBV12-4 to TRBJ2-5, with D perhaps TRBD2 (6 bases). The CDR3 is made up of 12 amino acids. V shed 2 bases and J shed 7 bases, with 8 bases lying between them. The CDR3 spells CASSLRGGTQYF. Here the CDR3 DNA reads TGTGCCAGCAGTTTAAGGGGAGGGACCCAGTACTTC.

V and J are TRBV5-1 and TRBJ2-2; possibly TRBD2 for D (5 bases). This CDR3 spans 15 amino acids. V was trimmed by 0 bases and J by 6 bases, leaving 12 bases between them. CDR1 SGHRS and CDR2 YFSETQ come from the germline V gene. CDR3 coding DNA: TGCGCCAGCAGCTTGGTTGGGTTGGAGGCCGGGGAGCTGTTTTTT. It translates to CASSLVGLEAGELFF.

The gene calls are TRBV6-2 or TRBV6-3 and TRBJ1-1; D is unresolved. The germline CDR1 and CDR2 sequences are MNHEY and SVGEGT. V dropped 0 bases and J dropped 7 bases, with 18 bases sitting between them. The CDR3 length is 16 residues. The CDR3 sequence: CASSYSHGGLAREAFF. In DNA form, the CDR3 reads TGTGCCAGCAGTTACTCCCATGGCGGCCTAGCCCGTGAAGCTTTCTTT.

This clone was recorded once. CDR3 bases: TGCAGCGTCGGACAGGCTCAAGAGACCCAGTACTTC. This encodes CSVGQAQETQYF. The rearrangement uses TRBV29-1 and TRBJ2-5; TRBD1 agrees at 7 bases. Per germline, CDR1 SQVTM and CDR2 ANQGSEA. V shed 6 bases and J 2 bases; nucleotides not matched to a gene: 3. The CDR3 has 12 amino acids.

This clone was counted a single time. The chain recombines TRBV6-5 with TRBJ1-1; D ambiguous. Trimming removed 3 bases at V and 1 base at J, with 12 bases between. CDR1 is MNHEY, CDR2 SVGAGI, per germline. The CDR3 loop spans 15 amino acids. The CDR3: CASSYNPTGNTEAFF. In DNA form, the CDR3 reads TGTGCCAGCAGTTATAACCCGACTGGGAACACTGAAGCTTTCTTT.